This TCR beta chain was recovered during a study of glioma-infiltrating T cells (dated by TCRdb to 2016 to 2018). Background on the whole study: TCR alpha- and beta-chain repertoires were sequenced from glioma tissue, non-neoplastic brain tissue and matched peripheral blood mononuclear cells. To measure how far tissue and blood T-cell populations diverged, each tissue-infiltrating repertoire was compared against the peripheral blood repertoire of the same patient. The paired cohort comprised three low-grade glioma patients, 7 or 8 primary glioblastoma patients and three non-glioma patients contributing non-neoplastic brain tissue.

As regards this clonotype: There is no known antigen for this receptor. It has no much larger one-base neighbor in the sample; base qualities were not kept.

TCR alpha and beta CDR3 regions were amplified with the iRepertoire nested amplicon-rescue multiplex PCR (arm-PCR) platform from RNA. The input for one-step reverse transcription and amplification was roughly 95-450 ng of either tissue mRNA or PBMC total RNA. Following bead purification, Illumina adapters were added by a secondary multiplex PCR, and the libraries were gel-purified between 200 and 400 bp. Libraries carried internal 6-nucleotide barcodes used for demultiplexing. The libraries were sequenced on an Illumina MiSeq using 2x220 or 2x250 nucleotide paired-end reads. The authors' pipeline ran thus. Paired reads were merged with FLASH 1.2.11 and aligned to the GRCh37 human genome with BWA-MEM before extracting TRA and TRB reads. For V and J assignment, an IMGT-derived reference of cassette sequences and CDR3 motifs that included pseudogenes was used. Reads were translated in three frames, and productive CDR3s were defined as those with a C...FGXG motif and no stop codons. Clonotypes were defined as unique combinations of V-J cassette pair and CDR3 amino acid sequence. Reads were filtered by Hamming distance, thresholded by each sample's sequence error rate in mapped regions. TCRdb reran the public reads through fastp at Q25 and MiXCR, keeping productive beta chains. Identical CDR3 proteins give one entry, which carries the most common genes and DNA. For this entry, the V and J calls and clone size follow TCRdb and not the study's own pipeline. The sample includes approximately 120,000 distinct CDR3 sequences, with approximately 25% observed a single time. Of the sample, 13% to 15% falls within the top ten clones.

Reading from cysteine to phenylalanine, the CDR3 counts 14 amino acids. Only the CDR3 DNA is retained, 42 bases long and in frame from the first base. V ends up 5 bases short and J 4 bases short, with an unmatched junction base count of 4. CDR1 is given as SEHNR and CDR2 as FQNEAQ, both from the germline V gene (reference sequence). Overall study outcomes, separate from this receptor: Very few CDR3 sequences were shared between tissue and blood, attributed to high CDR3 diversity and limited sampling. VJ-independent divergence between tissue and blood was below expectation in non-neoplastic patients but above expectation in all gliomas, especially low-grade gliomas. Group comparisons were based on small numbers of patients: three non-neoplastic, three low-grade glioma and about eight glioblastoma patients.

The sequence links TRBV7-9 to TRBJ1-2, and 10 bases in between align with TRBD1. This TCR was sampled from a human donor with low-grade glioma or glioblastoma, undergoing nonglioma brain surgery, or in good health (not recorded which). Source material: glioma tissue, nonneoplastic brain tissue, or PBMCs (not recorded which). This receptor carries the CDR3 CASSPGQGFYGYTF. The DNA sequence follows: TGTGCCAGCAGCCCGGGACAGGGGTTCTATGGCTACACCTTC.